This T cell receptor (beta chain) is from a study of blood T cell repertoires in COVID-19. Study-wide background: Acute and convalescent COVID-19 specimens originated in the United States, Italy and Spain. The cDNA or gDNA used as material had been derived from T cells, B-cell-depleted T cells, or PBMCs.

CDR1 is KGHSH and CDR2 is LQKENI in the germline V gene. The CDR3 loop spans 17 amino acids. V was pared by 3 bases and J by 4 bases, with 18 bases between. In the authors' workflow: Estimates of nucleated cell counts were drawn from the amplification of reference gene primers. TCRdb keeps only in-frame clones here, not all; method: immunoSEQ multiplex PCR. V and J calls and clone size are copied from that table; D and trimming were computed from the DNA. This sample carries approximately 92,000 clones, roughly 86% of them seen once, and the ten largest clones take 10% to 15%. The chain combines TRBV18 with TRBJ2-2; D may be TRBD1 (5 bases). The TCR sequence derives from a woman aged 55-70 years in a cohort sampled during active or convalescent COVID-19. The material sequenced was peripheral blood. CDR3 loop: CASSPRQGAKGTGELFF. In nucleotides, the CDR3 is TGTGCCAGCTCACCTCGGCAGGGTGCAAAGGGCACCGGGGAGCTGTTTTTT.